This TCR beta chain was obtained from a study of tumor-infiltrating lymphocytes in primary liver carcinoma. Co-extraction yielded RNA and DNA from around 20-30 mg of unsorted bulk tissue. cDNA specific to TCR beta was made from 500 ng of total RNA, with a constant-region primer employed for priming. Modified slightly, ARM-PCR produced TCR beta libraries over three nested multiplex PCR rounds. Primers for the first two PCR rounds were TRBV1-TRBV30 forward primers and a C-beta reverse primer (roughly 10 cycles per round). One entry per CDR3 protein, called by TCRdb with MiXCR from the multiplex PCR reads. The sample consists of tens of thousands of distinct CDR3 sequences, approximately 77% of them appearing once. The CDR3 length is 16 residues. Looked up from germline, CDR1 is MNHNY and CDR2 is SVGAGI (reference sequence).

The specimen was liver tumor tissue from sampling region 1. The subset is: tumor region T1, superior pole. The chain carries TRBV6-6 and TRBJ1-5; 9 nucleotides agree with TRBD1. TRBJ2-3 matches the DNA end more closely, so the J call is doubtful. The TCR originated in a man between 35 and 55 years old with primary liver carcinoma and hepatitis B virus infection. The CDR3: CASNGNRDREGQSQYF. DNA for the CDR3: TGTGCCAGCAACGGGAACCGGGACAGGGAAGGGCAGTCCCAGTATTTT.